This T cell receptor (beta chain) appears in the sequencing data of a study of blood T cell repertoires in COVID-19. This CDR3 spans 12 amino acids. Germline loops: CDR1 SEHNR, CDR2 FQNEAQ (reference sequence). Trimming left V 8 bases short and J 4 bases short, with 12 bases between. As handled by the study authors: For nucleated cells, counts were estimated from reference gene primer amplification. TCRdb keeps only in-frame clones here, not all; method: immunoSEQ multiplex PCR. The DNA was the basis for D and trimming; V, J and clone size are from that table. The profile shows about 190,000 clones, 80% to 85% of them singletons. This clone has a handful of counts.

The sample comprised peripheral blood. The rearrangement joins TRBV7-9 to TRBJ2-7, with TRBD2 as a possible D gene (5 bases). The source is a woman between 35 and 50 years old with acute or convalescent COVID-19. In DNA form, the CDR3 reads TGTGCCAGCTCTTCCCGAGGGTACGAGCAGTACTTC. Amino acids: CASSSRGYEQYF.